This paragraph covers one T cell receptor beta chain sequence. The CDR3 is 13 amino acids. The ends lost 6 bases at V and 4 bases at J; junction bases unmatched: 3. Germline-derived CDR1 and CDR2 are SGHDN and FVKESK. This entry belongs to a study of technical replicates of blood from a handful of donors. Produced via immunoSEQ multiplex PCR; TCRdb's table is partial and in-frame only. The data hold about 18,000 clones, with 82% observed a single time. This sequence originates from a human donor in good health. Some clones in this sample may be carry-over from other donors' samples. The chain carries TRBV14 and TRBJ2-5, with 9 positions matching TRBD2. Sample: PBMCs. As DNA, the CDR3 is TGTGCCAGCAGTACAGCGGGGGGAGAGACCCAGTACTTC. Translated: CASSTAGGETQYF.